A selection of T cell receptor beta chains follows, all from one sample in a study of T-cell reconstitution after alpha-beta-depleted transplantation in children. Each CDR3 protein is one row after TCRdb ran MiXCR on the PCR reads. Among a few hundred thousand distinct CDR3 sequences listed, roughly 27% were seen once. The starting material was PBMCs, obtained before TCRalphabeta/CD19-depleted stem cell transplant. These receptors were obtained from a boy under two years old with Wiskott-Aldrich syndrome, due to receive a stem cell transplant. Each CDR3 is given with its conserved first and last residue. D genes are given only for firm matches. Expanded clones are given a class, and other clones once, few, many or no size at all.

V gene: TRBV5-1; clone size: .; J gene: TRBJ2-5; D gene: TRBD2; CDR3 protein: CASRPTGTSGSETQYF; CDR3 DNA: TGCGCCAGCAGACCTACCGGGACTAGCGGGAGTGAGACCCAGTACTTC
V gene: TRBV27; clone size: .; J gene: TRBJ2-3; D gene: TRBD2; CDR3 protein: CASSVSGRSTDTQYF; CDR3 DNA: TGTGCCAGCAGTGTTAGCGGGAGGAGCACAGATACGCAGTATTTT
V gene: TRBV10-3; clone size: .; J gene: TRBJ2-2; D gene: .; CDR3 protein: CAISEGGSGELFF; CDR3 DNA: TGTGCCATCAGTGAGGGTGGGTCCGGGGAGCTGTTTTTT
V gene: TRBV3-1; clone size: few; J gene: TRBJ2-3; D gene: .; CDR3 protein: CASSQVRGVPLDTQYF; CDR3 DNA: TGTGCCAGCAGCCAAGTCCGAGGGGTCCCCCTAGATACGCAGTATTTT
V gene: TRBV4-2; clone size: few; J gene: TRBJ2-1; D gene: TRBD1; CDR3 protein: CASSQDRGTGGYNEQFF; CDR3 DNA: TGTGCCAGCAGCCAAGATCGGGGGACAGGGGGCTACAATGAGCAGTTCTTC
V gene: TRBV7-3; clone size: .; J gene: TRBJ2-1; D gene: .; CDR3 protein: CASSLGAPTYNEQFF; CDR3 DNA: TGTGCCAGCAGCTTAGGCGCCCCTACCTACAATGAGCAGTTCTTC
V gene: TRBV5-6; clone size: .; J gene: TRBJ2-2; D gene: TRBD1; CDR3 protein: CASSYRDRGPTGELFF; CDR3 DNA: TGTGCCAGCAGCTACCGGGACAGGGGCCCTACCGGGGAGCTGTTTTTT
V gene: TRBV11-3; clone size: .; J gene: TRBJ2-2; D gene: .; CDR3 protein: CASSLGYSPTGELFF; CDR3 DNA: TGTGCCAGCAGCTTAGGGTACAGCCCCACCGGGGAGCTGTTTTTT
V gene: TRBV12-3/TRBV12-4; clone size: .; J gene: TRBJ2-5; D gene: .; CDR3 protein: CASTRWASRETQYF; CDR3 DNA: TGTGCCAGCACCCGATGGGCTAGCAGGGAGACCCAGTACTTC
V gene: TRBV5-1; clone size: .; J gene: TRBJ2-5; D gene: TRBD1; CDR3 protein: CASFYRGLTHWTQYF; CDR3 DNA: TGCGCCAGCTTTTACAGGGGGCTCACCCATTGGACCCAGTACTTC
V gene: TRBV12-3/TRBV12-4; clone size: .; J gene: TRBJ2-4; D gene: .; CDR3 protein: CASRRGGFTKNIQYF; CDR3 DNA: TGTGCCAGCAGAAGGGGGGGTTTCACCAAAAACATTCAGTACTTC
V gene: TRBV12-3/TRBV12-4; clone size: few; J gene: TRBJ2-5; D gene: TRBD2; CDR3 protein: CASSFVAGGYQETQYF; CDR3 DNA: TGTGCCAGCAGTTTCGTAGCGGGAGGCTACCAAGAGACCCAGTACTTC
V gene: TRBV7-2; clone size: .; J gene: TRBJ2-7; D gene: TRBD2; CDR3 protein: CASSLGLLAGGFYEQYF; CDR3 DNA: TGTGCCAGCAGCTTAGGGCTACTAGCGGGAGGTTTCTACGAGCAGTACTTC
V gene: TRBV28; clone size: few; J gene: TRBJ2-1; D gene: TRBD2; CDR3 protein: CASSHEGTSEFQFF; CDR3 DNA: TGTGCCAGCAGCCATGAGGGGACTAGCGAGTTCCAGTTCTTC
V gene: TRBV24-1; clone size: few; J gene: TRBJ2-7; D gene: .; CDR3 protein: CATSDPRESRYF; CDR3 DNA: TGTGCCACCAGTGATCCCAGGGAGAGCCGGTACTTC
V gene: TRBV5-1; clone size: few; J gene: TRBJ2-1; D gene: .; CDR3 protein: CASSLVTRYNEQFF; CDR3 DNA: TGCGCCAGCAGCTTGGTGACTCGATACAATGAGCAGTTCTTC
V gene: TRBV7-8; clone size: .; J gene: TRBJ2-4; D gene: TRBD1; CDR3 protein: CASSLDRDRGAIQYF; CDR3 DNA: TGTGCCAGCAGCTTAGATCGGGACAGGGGAGCTATTCAGTACTTC
V gene: TRBV5-1; clone size: few; J gene: TRBJ2-5; D gene: .; CDR3 protein: CASSLLSRVQETQYF; CDR3 DNA: TGCGCCAGCAGCTTGTTGAGTAGGGTACAAGAGACCCAGTACTTC
V gene: TRBV5-1; clone size: .; J gene: TRBJ1-1; D gene: .; CDR3 protein: CAISLDSYTEAFF; CDR3 DNA: TGCGCCATCAGCTTGGACAGCTACACTGAAGCTTTCTTT
V gene: TRBV5-1; clone size: .; J gene: TRBJ1-1; D gene: TRBD1; CDR3 protein: CASSLTQGVGVNTEAFF; CDR3 DNA: TGCGCCAGCAGCTTGACACAGGGGGTTGGAGTGAACACTGAAGCTTTCTTT
V gene: TRBV5-1; clone size: .; J gene: TRBJ2-3; D gene: .; CDR3 protein: CASSLGGGSDTQYF; CDR3 DNA: TGCGCCAGCAGCTTGGGGGGCGGGTCAGATACGCAGTATTTT
V gene: TRBV20-1; clone size: .; J gene: TRBJ2-1; D gene: TRBD2; CDR3 protein: CSARDPTSGRNNEQFF; CDR3 DNA: TGCAGTGCTAGAGATCCGACTAGCGGGAGGAACAATGAGCAGTTCTTC
V gene: TRBV7-3; clone size: .; J gene: TRBJ2-3; D gene: .; CDR3 protein: CASSLSQDTDTQYF; CDR3 DNA: TGTGCCAGCAGCTTAAGCCAGGACACAGATACGCAGTATTTT
V gene: TRBV29-1; clone size: few; J gene: TRBJ2-1; D gene: TRBD2; CDR3 protein: CSVSGLANEQFF; CDR3 DNA: TGCAGCGTGAGCGGACTAGCGAATGAGCAGTTCTTC
V gene: TRBV9; clone size: .; J gene: TRBJ2-3; D gene: .; CDR3 protein: CASSPQRGSLTDTQYF; CDR3 DNA: TGTGCCAGCAGCCCCCAGAGGGGGAGTCTCACAGATACGCAGTATTTT
V gene: TRBV4-1; clone size: few; J gene: TRBJ1-2; D gene: .; CDR3 protein: CASMGDGYTF; CDR3 DNA: TGCGCCAGCATGGGGGATGGCTACACCTTC
V gene: TRBV3-1; clone size: few; J gene: TRBJ2-3; D gene: TRBD2; CDR3 protein: CASSHREGQDTQYF; CDR3 DNA: TGTGCCAGCAGCCACCGGGAGGGCCAAGATACGCAGTATTTT
V gene: TRBV12-5; clone size: .; J gene: TRBJ2-2; D gene: TRBD2; CDR3 protein: CASVVDSGSRELFF; CDR3 DNA: TGTGCTAGTGTGGTTGATAGCGGGAGTCGGGAGCTGTTTTTT
V gene: TRBV5-1; clone size: few; J gene: TRBJ2-3; D gene: TRBD2; CDR3 protein: CASSPGLLAGGTDTQYF; CDR3 DNA: TGCGCCAGCAGCCCCGGCCTGCTAGCGGGAGGAACAGATACGCAGTATTTT
V gene: TRBV29-1; clone size: .; J gene: TRBJ2-6; D gene: .; CDR3 protein: CSAQGSGGLGSGANVLTF; CDR3 DNA: TGCAGCGCTCAGGGGAGTGGAGGACTCGGCTCTGGGGCCAACGTCCTGACTTTC
V gene: TRBV28; clone size: few; J gene: TRBJ2-2; D gene: .; CDR3 protein: CASSATGTVAGELFF; CDR3 DNA: TGTGCCAGCAGTGCCACAGGGACGGTAGCCGGGGAGCTGTTTTTT
V gene: TRBV10-3; clone size: .; J gene: TRBJ2-1; D gene: TRBD1; CDR3 protein: CAISGQGLNEQFF; CDR3 DNA: TGTGCCATCAGTGGACAGGGGCTCAATGAGCAGTTCTTC
V gene: TRBV12-3/TRBV12-4; clone size: few; J gene: TRBJ1-4; D gene: .; CDR3 protein: CASRRTNEKLFF; CDR3 DNA: TGTGCCAGCAGACGGACTAATGAAAAACTGTTTTTT
V gene: TRBV28; clone size: few; J gene: TRBJ2-1; D gene: TRBD1; CDR3 protein: CASGSRDRDYNEQFF; CDR3 DNA: TGTGCCAGCGGCTCTAGGGACAGGGACTACAATGAGCAGTTCTTC
V gene: TRBV5-5; clone size: .; J gene: TRBJ2-1; D gene: TRBD2; CDR3 protein: CASSPRGSGIVNEQFF; CDR3 DNA: TGTGCCAGCAGCCCGAGGGGAAGCGGGATTGTGAATGAGCAGTTCTTC
V gene: TRBV18; clone size: many; J gene: TRBJ1-1; D gene: .; CDR3 protein: CASSLIGGNTEAFF; CDR3 DNA: TGTGCCAGCTCACTCATCGGGGGGAACACTGAAGCTTTCTTT
V gene: TRBV5-1; clone size: few; J gene: TRBJ2-2; D gene: TRBD2; CDR3 protein: CASSSRGTSGTGELFF; CDR3 DNA: TGCGCCAGCAGCTCCCGCGGGACTAGCGGCACCGGGGAGCTGTTTTTT
V gene: TRBV10-3; clone size: .; J gene: TRBJ2-5; D gene: .; CDR3 protein: CAIRETGGETQYF; CDR3 DNA: TGTGCCATCAGGGAGACCGGAGGAGAGACCCAGTACTTC
V gene: TRBV5-1; clone size: many; J gene: TRBJ2-1; D gene: TRBD1; CDR3 protein: CASSPRGDRGHF; CDR3 DNA: TGCGCCAGCAGCCCAAGGGGGGACAGGGGGCACTTC
V gene: TRBV10-3; clone size: few; J gene: TRBJ1-2; D gene: TRBD1; CDR3 protein: CAIGGSTGVVYGYTF; CDR3 DNA: TGTGCCATCGGGGGTTCGACAGGGGTGGTCTATGGCTACACCTTC
V gene: TRBV5-1; clone size: few; J gene: TRBJ2-1; D gene: .; CDR3 protein: CASSLGAGSRSYNEQFF; CDR3 DNA: TGCGCCAGCAGCTTGGGGGCTGGAAGCCGCTCCTACAATGAGCAGTTCTTC
V gene: TRBV9; clone size: .; J gene: TRBJ2-1; D gene: TRBD2; CDR3 protein: CASSRGTSGSFISEQFF; CDR3 DNA: TGTGCCAGCAGCAGGGGGACTAGCGGGAGCTTCATCAGTGAGCAGTTCTTC
V gene: TRBV29-1; clone size: few; J gene: TRBJ1-5; D gene: .; CDR3 protein: CSVVAAAGQPQHF; CDR3 DNA: TGCAGCGTTGTGGCGGCAGCCGGCCAGCCCCAGCATTTT
V gene: TRBV5-1; clone size: .; J gene: TRBJ2-5; D gene: TRBD2; CDR3 protein: CASSPNLGGETQYF; CDR3 DNA: TGCGCCAGCAGCCCAAACCTGGGAGGGGAGACCCAGTACTTC
V gene: TRBV21-1; clone size: few; J gene: TRBJ1-4; D gene: .; CDR3 protein: CASRENRDLYYEKLFF; CDR3 DNA: TGTGCCAGCAGGGAGAACAGGGACTTATATTATGAAAAACTGTTTTTT
V gene: TRBV12-3/TRBV12-4; clone size: .; J gene: TRBJ2-1; D gene: TRBD2; CDR3 protein: CASRLAGNNNEQFF; CDR3 DNA: TGTGCCAGCAGACTAGCGGGCAACAACAATGAGCAGTTCTTC
V gene: TRBV4-2; clone size: .; J gene: TRBJ1-1; D gene: .; CDR3 protein: CASSQVVWEAEAFF; CDR3 DNA: TGTGCCAGCAGCCAAGTAGTCTGGGAGGCTGAAGCTTTCTTT
V gene: TRBV6-1; clone size: few; J gene: TRBJ1-6; D gene: .; CDR3 protein: CASKFGAGKLNSPLHF; CDR3 DNA: TGTGCCAGCAAATTCGGGGCAGGGAAACTGAATTCACCCCTCCACTTT
V gene: TRBV6-1; clone size: few; J gene: TRBJ2-3; D gene: .; CDR3 protein: CASSERERETDTQYF; CDR3 DNA: TGTGCCAGCAGTGAAAGGGAACGGGAAACAGATACGCAGTATTTT
V gene: TRBV5-4; clone size: .; J gene: TRBJ1-2; D gene: .; CDR3 protein: CASSSGTDNYGYTF; CDR3 DNA: TGTGCCAGCAGCTCCGGGACGGACAACTATGGCTACACCTTC
V gene: TRBV18; clone size: once; J gene: TRBJ2-7; D gene: .; CDR3 protein: CASSPSRRGYEQYF; CDR3 DNA: TGTGCCAGCTCACCGTCTCGAAGGGGCTACGAGCAGTACTTC
V gene: TRBV20-1; clone size: few; J gene: TRBJ2-5; D gene: .; CDR3 protein: CSARPPSGVNLQETQYF; CDR3 DNA: TGCAGTGCTAGGCCCCCCTCCGGGGTTAATCTCCAAGAGACCCAGTACTTC
V gene: TRBV27; clone size: few; J gene: TRBJ2-2; D gene: .; CDR3 protein: CASSKLQWNTGELFF; CDR3 DNA: TGTGCCAGCAGTAAGCTTCAGTGGAACACCGGGGAGCTGTTTTTT
V gene: TRBV29-1; clone size: .; J gene: TRBJ1-1; D gene: .; CDR3 protein: CSVATQSSNTEAFF; CDR3 DNA: TGCAGCGTCGCAACACAATCCTCGAACACTGAAGCTTTCTTT
V gene: TRBV6-1; clone size: .; J gene: TRBJ2-2; D gene: .; CDR3 protein: CASSERLSPGELFF; CDR3 DNA: TGTGCCAGCAGTGAACGGCTATCCCCCGGGGAGCTGTTTTTT
V gene: TRBV10-3; clone size: few; J gene: TRBJ2-1; D gene: .; CDR3 protein: CAISVYNGVYNEQFF; CDR3 DNA: TGTGCCATCAGTGTGTACAACGGAGTCTACAATGAGCAGTTCTTC